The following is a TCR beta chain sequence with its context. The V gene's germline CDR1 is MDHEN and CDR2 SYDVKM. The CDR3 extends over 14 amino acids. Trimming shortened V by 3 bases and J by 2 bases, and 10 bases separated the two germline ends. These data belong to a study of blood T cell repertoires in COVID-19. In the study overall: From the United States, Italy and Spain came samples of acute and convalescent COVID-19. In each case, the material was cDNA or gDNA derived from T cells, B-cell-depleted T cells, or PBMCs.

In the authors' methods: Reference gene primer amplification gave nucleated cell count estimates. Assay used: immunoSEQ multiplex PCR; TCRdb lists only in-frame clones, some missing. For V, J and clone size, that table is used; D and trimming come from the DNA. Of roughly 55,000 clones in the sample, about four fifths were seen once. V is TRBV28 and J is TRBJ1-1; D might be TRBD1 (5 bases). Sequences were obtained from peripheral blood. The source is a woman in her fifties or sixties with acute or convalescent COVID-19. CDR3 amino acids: CASSLGRVNTEAFF. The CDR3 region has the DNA TGTGCCAGCAGTTTGGGCAGGGTTAACACTGAAGCTTTCTTT.